This T cell receptor beta chain is from a study of T cell responses to AZD1222 COVID-19 vaccine. V dropped 8 bases and J dropped 8 bases, with 15 bases sitting between them. This CDR3 region has 13 residues. Germline lookup yields CDR1 KGHSY and CDR2 FQNENV. Clones were sequenced by immunoSEQ multiplex PCR, and TCRdb holds only the in-frame ones, with some missing. Among around 79,000 clones listed, around 90% were seen once. This sequence originates from an adult in good health. Sample: peripheral blood, taken on day 0 of AZD1222 vaccination. The chain recombines TRBV16 with TRBJ1-4; D is perhaps TRBD1 (5 bases). Here the CDR3 DNA reads TGTGCCAGCGGGCCAGGGCCGGCGGAAAAACTGTTTTTT. Residues: CASGPGPAEKLFF.